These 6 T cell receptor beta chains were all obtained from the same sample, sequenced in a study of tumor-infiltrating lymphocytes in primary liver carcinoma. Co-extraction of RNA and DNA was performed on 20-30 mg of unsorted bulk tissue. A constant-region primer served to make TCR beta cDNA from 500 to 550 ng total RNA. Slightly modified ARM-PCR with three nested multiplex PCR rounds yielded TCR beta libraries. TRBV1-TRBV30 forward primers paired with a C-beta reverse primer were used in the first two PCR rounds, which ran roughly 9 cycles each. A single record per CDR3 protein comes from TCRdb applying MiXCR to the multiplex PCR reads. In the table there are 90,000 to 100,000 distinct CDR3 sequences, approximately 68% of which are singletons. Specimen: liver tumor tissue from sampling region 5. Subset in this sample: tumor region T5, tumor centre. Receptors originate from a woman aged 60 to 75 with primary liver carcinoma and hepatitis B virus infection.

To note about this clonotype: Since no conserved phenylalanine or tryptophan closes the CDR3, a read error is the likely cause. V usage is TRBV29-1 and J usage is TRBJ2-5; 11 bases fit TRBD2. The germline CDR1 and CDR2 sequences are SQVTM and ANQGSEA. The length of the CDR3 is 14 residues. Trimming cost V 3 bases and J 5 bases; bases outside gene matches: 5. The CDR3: CSVEGASGRETQYL. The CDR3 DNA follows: TGCAGCGTTGAGGGGGCTAGCGGGAGGGAGACCCAGTACTTA.

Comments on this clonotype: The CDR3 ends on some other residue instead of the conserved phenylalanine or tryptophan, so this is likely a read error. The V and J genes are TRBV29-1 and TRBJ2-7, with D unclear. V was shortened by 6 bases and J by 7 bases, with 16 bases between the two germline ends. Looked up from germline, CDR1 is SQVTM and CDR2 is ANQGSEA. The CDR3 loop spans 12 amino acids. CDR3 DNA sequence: TGCAGCGTGAGGACCTGGAAGAGGGAGCAGTACTTG. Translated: CSVRTWKREQYL.

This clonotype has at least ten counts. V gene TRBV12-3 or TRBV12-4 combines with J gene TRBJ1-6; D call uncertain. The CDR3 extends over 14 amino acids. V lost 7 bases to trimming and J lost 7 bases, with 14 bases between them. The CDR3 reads CASNLDGGNSPLHF. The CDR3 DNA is TGTGCCAGCAACTTGGACGGAGGAAATTCACCCCTCCACTTT.

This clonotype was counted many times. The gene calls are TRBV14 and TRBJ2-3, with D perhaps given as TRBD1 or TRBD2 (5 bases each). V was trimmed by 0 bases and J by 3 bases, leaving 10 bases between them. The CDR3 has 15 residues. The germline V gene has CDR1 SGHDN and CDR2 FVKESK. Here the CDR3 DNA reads TGTGCCAGCAGCCAAGAATGGGGGAGAACAGATACGCAGTATTTT. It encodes CASSQEWGRTDTQYF. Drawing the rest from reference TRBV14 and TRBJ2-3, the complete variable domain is EAGVTQFPSHSVIEKGQTVTLRCDPISGHDNLYWYRRVMGKEIKFLLHFVKESKQDESGMPNNRFLAERTGGTYSTLKVQPAELEDSGVYFCASSQEWGRTDTQYFGPGTRLTVL.

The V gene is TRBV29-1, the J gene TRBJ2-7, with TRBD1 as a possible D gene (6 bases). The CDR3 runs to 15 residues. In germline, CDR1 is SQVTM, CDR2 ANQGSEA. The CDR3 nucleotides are TGCGACGTTGAAGAAGGGACACCAGGCTCCTACGAGCAGTACTTC. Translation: CDVEEGTPGSYEQYF.

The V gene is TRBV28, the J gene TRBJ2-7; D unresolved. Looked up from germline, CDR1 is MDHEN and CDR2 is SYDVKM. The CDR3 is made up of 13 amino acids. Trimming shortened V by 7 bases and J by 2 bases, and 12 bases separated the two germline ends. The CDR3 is CASTQPPAYEQYF. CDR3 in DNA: TGTGCCAGCACCCAACCTCCAGCCTACGAGCAGTACTTC.